This T cell receptor (beta chain) came from a study of T-cell memory formation after mild COVID-19 (dated by TCRdb to 2020 to 2022). General notes on the study: TCR sequence clusters from the two donors were found to be largely donor specific. In two donors, T-cell clones that expanded and contracted after mild COVID-19 were tracked by sequencing TCRalpha and TCRbeta repertoires over time. The cohort comprised two young, previously healthy adult volunteers, one female and one male.

General study outcomes and caveats: SARS-CoV-2 specificity was not confirmed for the second-wave clones peaking on day 37. Only two mild cases were covered by the study, and larger cohorts that include severe cases with pre-infection samples were considered necessary. Clones that contracted from day 15 to 85 showed balanced CD4/CD8 phenotypes, whereas a second wave of clones that expanded from day 15 to 37 leaned towards CD4+. Contracting CD4+ clones appeared mostly in the CM and EM memory subsets, whereas CD8+ clones were enriched in EMRA. Some responding clones were detected in pre-infection memory, suggesting pre-existing cross-reactive memory T cells joined the SARS-CoV-2 response.

Sequenced on an Illumina NovaSeq 6000. cDNA libraries for TCRalpha and TCRbeta were prepared by 5'RACE using constant-segment primers, with sample barcodes and unique molecular identifiers added. Trizol reagent was used to extract RNA from every sample. Amplification of the libraries took two PCR steps, and the second step added a second sample barcode plus Illumina TruSeq adapters. Sequencing of the libraries was done on an Illumina NovaSeq, producing 2 x 150 bp paired-end reads. The study's processing was this. Reads were demultiplexed and collapsed into UMI-guided consensus sequences with migec v1.2.7. Using mixcr v2.1.11, UMI consensuses were aligned to TRA and TRB V and J templates and then assembled into clonotypes. Clonotypes were classified as expanded or contracted when called significant by both edgeR and NoisET, with noise models trained on biological replicates. edgeR calls used a false discovery rate-adjusted p below 0.01 and a log2 fold-change threshold of 1. As an exploratory analysis of dynamics, max-normalized trajectories of the 1000 most abundant clonotypes were examined by PCA with hierarchical clustering. Each responding clone was given a CD4 or CD8 phenotype based on the CD4+ and CD8+ repertoires, which had been sequenced separately. TCRdb reworked the public reads: Q25 trimming with fastp, MiXCR clone assembly, productive beta chains retained. A single entry per CDR3 protein holds the most common genes and DNA from its merged rows. Clone size and V and J calls follow TCRdb, not the original study. The sample has around 300,000 distinct CDR3 sequences on record, roughly an eighth of them singletons. Jointly, the top ten make up about 20% of the sample.

As to this clonotype: What this receptor recognizes is not known. Base quality data are lacking; no much larger clone is found one base away.

The CDR3 runs 15 amino acids, cysteine and phenylalanine included. CDR3 DNA is the only sequence kept; it has 45 bases, read in frame from the first base. V lost 5 bases and J lost 3 bases, and the count of bases not matched to a germline gene is 8. CDR1 and CDR2 (SGHTA, FQGTGA) derive from the germline V gene. PBMCs were isolated by Ficoll-Paque density gradient centrifugation. The sample consisted of PBMCs or a T cell subset sorted from them (not recorded which). The chain is assembled from TRBV7-3 and TRBJ2-5; 8 central nucleotides agree with TRBD1. The receptor comes from a man younger than 35 who had mild COVID-19 (a few samples of this study predate the infection). The sample titles of this study are shuffled in the database, so cell type and time point are left out; the donor was told from shared clones. DNA sequence: TGTGCCAGCAGCCTTTTCGGACAGGGTAAAGAGACCCAGTACTTC. The resulting protein is CASSLFGQGKETQYF.